The 11 T cell receptor beta chains in this list originate from one sample, sequenced in a study of Ad26.COV2.S vaccination and SARS-CoV-2 variants. Treatment here: around 19 received Ad26.COV2.S at low or high dose, single or two shots; about 5 received placebo; per-sample allocation not given. Sampling occurred on day 63 after the first vaccine or placebo injection. Only in-frame clones appear in the TCRdb table, and some are missing; sequencing was by immunoSEQ multiplex PCR. The repertoire holds some 370,000 clones, with around 82% as singletons. The source material was peripheral blood, sampled in a trial of Ad26.COV2.S vaccine versus placebo. The receptor set was obtained from a person aged 18 to 59 who received the Ad26.COV2.S COVID-19 vaccine or a placebo.

The chain employs TRBV6-5 and TRBJ1-2; possibly TRBD1 for D (6 bases). In germline, CDR1 is MNHEY, CDR2 SVGAGI. Trimming stripped 7 bases from V and 5 bases from J, with 14 bases between. The CDR3 extends over 13 amino acids. The CDR3 region is CASKLDSAYGYTF. The CDR3 DNA reads as TGTGCCAGCAAATTGGACAGTGCTTATGGCTACACCTTC.

This rearrangement joins TRBV9 to TRBJ2-1; either TRBD1 or TRBD2 may supply D (6 bases each). Germline CDR1 reads SGDLS; CDR2 reads YYNGEE. V dropped 4 bases and J dropped 8 bases, with 22 bases sitting between them. This CDR3 spans 16 amino acids. CDR3: CASSPPPHGGGYEQFF. The DNA of the CDR3 is TGTGCCAGCAGCCCCCCGCCCCATGGAGGGGGTTATGAGCAGTTCTTC.

This clone was seen only once. The chain employs TRBV9 and TRBJ1-4, with D unresolved. Deletions cut 0 bases from V and 3 bases from J, with 3 bases between. Germline V CDR1 and CDR2: SGDLS, YYNGEE. CDR3 length: 13 amino acids. This CDR3 reads CASSVVANEKLFF. In DNA, the CDR3 is TGTGCCAGCAGCGTAGTTGCTAATGAAAAACTGTTTTTT.

V is TRBV7-3 and J is TRBJ1-2; 9 nucleotides match TRBD1. V trimming: 5 bases; J trimming: 0 bases; junction bases outside the gene matches: 4. Per germline, CDR1 SGHTA and CDR2 FQGTGA. The CDR3 runs to 15 residues. CDR3 nucleotide sequence: TGTGCCAGCAGCCCGACAGGGGGGCCTAACTATGGCTACACCTTC. Its translation: CASSPTGGPNYGYTF.

The chain couples TRBV14 to TRBJ2-3; D is unclear. This CDR3 region has 14 residues. Germline values: CDR1 SGHDN, CDR2 FVKESK. The V end lost 1 base, the J end lost 1 base, and 6 bases lay between the germline ends. In DNA, the CDR3 is TGTGCCAGCAGCCAAGTCATTGGCACAGATACGCAGTATTTT. It specifies CASSQVIGTDTQYF.

The V gene is TRBV4-3, the J gene TRBJ2-1; D remains ambiguous. V was trimmed by 0 bases and J by 4 bases, leaving 7 bases between them. CDR1 is LGHNA, CDR2 YSLEER, per germline. CDR3 length: 14 amino acids. The chain's CDR3 is CASSQELIYNEQFF. CDR3 sequence (DNA): TGCGCCAGCAGCCAAGAACTTATATACAATGAGCAGTTCTTC.

This clone appeared once. This chain joins TRBV7-9 and TRBJ2-5; 7 nucleotides line up with TRBD2. The V segment lost 1 base and the J segment 7 bases; nucleotides outside the gene matches: 6. Germline V lookup: CDR1 SEHNR, CDR2 FQNEAQ (reference sequence). This CDR3 comprises 14 residues. The CDR3 region has the DNA TGTGCCAGCAGCTTAGGAGCGGGGTCGGGGACCCAGTACTTC. Protein product: CASSLGAGSGTQYF.

V gene TRBV6-5 combines with J gene TRBJ1-1; D not resolved. Germline-derived CDR1 and CDR2 are MNHEY and SVGAGI. The CDR3 spans 13 residues. V was clipped by 0 bases and J by 5 bases, with 7 bases between them. DNA of the CDR3: TGTGCCAGCAGTTACTCGAGCGTGACTGAAGCTTTCTTT. It yields the protein CASSYSSVTEAFF.

The chain carries TRBV5-1 and TRBJ2-5; 13 bases fit TRBD2. J lost 6 bases, V lost 0 bases, and 8 bases had no gene match. This CDR3 is built from 17 residues. Germline V gene data show CDR1 as SGHRS and CDR2 as YFSETQ. This chain's CDR3 is CASSLARTSGSFKTQYF. CDR3 DNA: TGCGCCAGCAGCTTGGCCCGGACTAGCGGGAGCTTTAAGACCCAGTACTTC. Complete variable domain (other parts from reference TRBV5-1 and TRBJ2-5): KAGVTQTPRYLIKTRGQQVTLSCSPISGHRSVSWYQQTPGQGLQFLFEYFSETQRNKGNFPGRFSGRQFSNSRSEMNVSTLELGDSALYLCASSLARTSGSFKTQYFGPGTRLLVL.

V and J are TRBV6-2 or TRBV6-3 and TRBJ2-3, with 14 bases lining up with TRBD2. Trimming removed 6 bases from V and 6 bases from J; junction bases left unmatched: 5. CDR1 is MNHEY and CDR2 is SVGEGT in the germline V gene. The CDR3 is made up of 15 amino acids. This CDR3 is CASSGLAGGRDTQYF. The CDR3 DNA follows: TGTGCCAGCAGCGGACTAGCGGGGGGTAGGGATACGCAGTATTTT.

The chain links TRBV7-8 to TRBJ1-2; 7 bases are shared with TRBD1. Germline V gene sequence: CDR1 SGHVS, CDR2 FQNEAQ. Trimming took 5 bases from V and 2 from J; bases not matched to a gene: 8. The CDR3 spans 15 residues. CDR3 protein: CASSGTGTVNYGYTF. CDR3 nucleotides: TGTGCCAGCAGCGGGACCGGGACAGTAAACTATGGCTACACCTTC.